These 24 T cell receptor beta chains were sequenced from one sample in a study of T cell responses to AZD1222 COVID-19 vaccine. The repertoire was sequenced with immunoSEQ multiplex PCR; TCRdb's copy has only in-frame clones and lacks some. The data show approximately 140,000 clones, approximately 92% seen once. The sample was peripheral blood, taken 28 days after the second AZD1222 dose. These receptors came from an adult who received the AZD1222 COVID-19 vaccine.

The rearrangement joins TRBV19 to TRBJ2-5, with D tentatively TRBD1 (6 bases). The germline V gene has CDR1 LNHDA and CDR2 SQIVND (reference sequence). V lost 7 bases and J lost 1, with 10 bases in between. This CDR3 contains 13 residues. The CDR3 region is CASNRAPQETQYF. CDR3 DNA sequence: TGTGCCAGTAACAGGGCTCCCCAAGAGACCCAGTACTTC.

This CDR3 reads CASSGDSNTGELFF. CDR3 DNA: TGTGCGTCATCGGGGGACTCGAACACCGGGGAGCTGTTTTTT. The V gene is TRBV6-5, the J gene TRBJ2-2, with a weak D call TRBD2 (6 bases). The CDR3 is made up of 14 amino acids. The germline CDR1 and CDR2 sequences are MNHEY and SVGAGI.

The J gene is TRBJ1-2, the V gene TRBV7-9; no definite D call. V dropped 6 bases and J dropped 3 bases, with 11 bases sitting between them. Per germline, CDR1 SEHNR and CDR2 FQNEAQ (reference sequence). The CDR3 covers 13 residues. Written as DNA, the CDR3 is TGTGCCAGCAGTCTTAGCGCGGACTATGGCTACACCTTC. It specifies CASSLSADYGYTF.

The genes are TRBV29-1 and TRBJ2-7, with 9 positions matching TRBD1. V was clipped by 4 bases and J by 6 bases; unmatched bases: 13. The CDR3 contains 15 residues. Germline loops: CDR1 SQVTM, CDR2 ANQGSEA. The CDR3, as DNA: TGCAGCGTTGCCGGAACAGGGGGCCCGTCTACCGAGCAGTACTTC. This translates into CSVAGTGGPSTEQYF.

This chain links TRBV19 with TRBJ1-1; maybe TRBD1 (5 bases). Looked up from germline, CDR1 is LNHDA and CDR2 is SQIVND (reference sequence). Between the trimmed V and J ends, which lost 5 bases and 7 bases, there was a span of 17 bases. The CDR3 loop spans 14 amino acids. This chain's CDR3 is CASSSRGGDGEAFF. Here the CDR3 DNA reads TGTGCCAGTAGTTCGCGGGGGGGAGACGGTGAAGCTTTCTTT.

The chain couples TRBV5-1 to TRBJ1-2; D unclear. This CDR3 region has 16 residues. The germline V gene encodes CDR1 SGHRS and CDR2 YFSETQ. V dropped 4 bases and J dropped 0 bases, with 16 bases sitting between them. This chain's CDR3 is CASSPGVGRANYGYTF. CDR3 coding DNA: TGCGCCAGCAGCCCCGGGGTCGGCAGAGCTAACTATGGCTACACCTTC.

A few counts support this clone. The chain joins TRBV6-4 to TRBJ1-2, with 7 bases that match TRBD1. The CDR3 consists of 15 residues. After removal of 1 base from V and 8 bases from J, the junction contained 10 bases not matched to a gene. CDR1 MRHNA and CDR2 SNTAGT come from the germline V gene. As DNA, the CDR3 is TGTGCCAGCAGTGACTTGGACAGGCCCTGGGGAGGCTACACCTTC. Amino acids: CASSDLDRPWGGYTF.

The sample holds one count of this clone. The chain uses TRBV2 and TRBJ2-4, with 7 nucleotides matching TRBD1. Germline trimming cut 8 bases from V and 9 bases from J; bases unmatched to any gene: 4. The length of the CDR3 is 11 residues. CDR1 and CDR2 (germline): SNHLY, FYNNEI. Here the CDR3 DNA reads TGTGCCAGCCATACAGGGGTCATTCAGTACTTC. This sequence encodes CASHTGVIQYF.

CDR3 sequence reads: CASSFYLAGDTDTQYF. The DNA of the CDR3 is TGTGCCAGCAGCTTCTACCTAGCGGGAGACACAGATACGCAGTATTTT. The chain joins TRBV5-4 to TRBJ2-3; TRBD2 aligns across 10 bases. Germline lookup yields CDR1 SGHNT and CDR2 YYREEE (reference sequence). V lost 2 bases, J lost 2 bases, and 5 bases stayed unmatched. There are 16 residues in the CDR3.

The chain links TRBV10-3 to TRBJ1-4; no clear D. V lost 0 bases to trimming and J lost 2 bases, with 7 bases between them. The CDR3 covers 15 residues. Germline V gives CDR1 ENHRY, CDR2 SYGVKD. The CDR3 DNA reads TGTGCCATCAGTGAGTCGTGGTCCACTAATGAAAAACTGTTTTTT. Translation: CAISESWSTNEKLFF.

The rearrangement uses TRBV18 and TRBJ2-1; D is unclear. The CDR3 length is 13 residues. Trimming pared 3 bases from V and 2 bases from J, leaving 5 bases between. Per the germline V gene, CDR1 is KGHSH and CDR2 is LQKENI. Here the CDR3 reads CASSPGTYNEQFF. The CDR3 bases are TGTGCCAGCTCACCGGGAACCTACAATGAGCAGTTCTTC.

The V call is TRBV11-2, the J call TRBJ1-2, with 9 bases lining up with TRBD1. Looked up from germline, CDR1 is SGHAT and CDR2 is FQNNGV. Unmatched junction bases numbered 6, after V lost 4 bases and J lost 6 bases. The CDR3 runs 14 residues. The CDR3, as DNA: TGTGCCAGCAGCTCCTATGGACAGGGGCATGGCTACACCTTC. This encodes CASSSYGQGHGYTF.

J is TRBJ2-2 and V is TRBV19; unclear D gene. CDR1 is LNHDA, CDR2 SQIVND, per germline (reference sequence). V was pared by 5 bases and J by 1 base, with 8 bases between. The CDR3 sequence is 14 residues long. CDR3 DNA: TGTGCCAGTAGTGACGGAGTGAACACCGGGGAGCTGTTTTTT. Encoded protein: CASSDGVNTGELFF.

The chain has TRBV27 and TRBJ1-5, with unresolved D. Germline V gives CDR1 MNHEY, CDR2 SMNVEV (reference sequence). V lost 5 bases, J lost 6 bases, and 20 bases lay in between. The CDR3 has 16 residues. The CDR3 bases are TGTGCCAGCAGTCTACGCCCCCGGACCGGAGGTCAGCCCCAGCATTTT. Protein product: CASSLRPRTGGQPQHF.

DNA of the CDR3: TGTGCCAGCAGGGGGGTTACCTACGAGCAGTACTTC. As protein: CASRGVTYEQYF. The chain links TRBV6-5 to TRBJ2-7; either TRBD1 or TRBD2 may supply D (5 bases each). Trimming took off 6 bases at V and 2 bases at J, with 8 bases between the two ends. Per germline, CDR1 MNHEY and CDR2 SVGAGI. There are 12 residues in the CDR3.

V is TRBV9 and J is TRBJ2-4; 7 nucleotides line up with TRBD2. From germline, CDR1 is SGDLS and CDR2 YYNGEE. The CDR3 has 16 amino acids. V dropped 1 base and J dropped 0; count of bases not matched to a gene: 4. The chain's CDR3 is CASSVNSGLAKNIQYF. The CDR3 DNA reads TGTGCCAGCAGCGTAAATAGCGGGTTAGCCAAAAACATTCAGTACTTC.

The V and J genes are TRBV5-5 and TRBJ2-7; 8 positions agree with TRBD1. The length of the CDR3 is 15 residues. The trim removed 4 bases at V and 0 bases at J, leaving 6 bases unmatched. Per germline, CDR1 SGHKS and CDR2 YYEKEE (reference sequence). Here the CDR3 DNA reads TGTGCCAGCAGCCCCTGGACAGGGAGCTCCTACGAGCAGTACTTC. It specifies CASSPWTGSSYEQYF.

CDR3 nucleotide sequence: TGTGCCAGCATCACCATAGTAAGGTCCACCGGGGAGCTGTTTTTT. This sequence encodes CASITIVRSTGELFF. This chain uses TRBV6-5 with TRBJ2-2; no clear D. Between the trimmed V and J ends, which lost 7 bases and 4 bases, there was a span of 16 bases. This CDR3 is built from 15 residues. The V gene's germline CDR1 is MNHEY and CDR2 SVGAGI.

The V call is TRBV6-2 or TRBV6-3, the J call TRBJ2-7; no reliable D call. The CDR3 spans 13 residues. From germline, CDR1 is MNHEY and CDR2 SVGEGT. V dropped 2 bases and J dropped 3 bases, with 8 bases sitting between them. The CDR3 here is CASSYGDYYEQYF. DNA for the CDR3: TGTGCCAGCAGTTACGGGGATTACTACGAGCAGTACTTC.

The chain combines TRBV4-1 with TRBJ2-7; D unclear. CDR3 size: 13 residues. CDR1 and CDR2 from the germline V gene are MGHRA and YSYEKL. With 1 base removed from V and 3 bases from J, the gap between germline ends came to 7 bases. CDR3 protein: CASSQVGLYEQYF. The CDR3 coding sequence is TGCGCCAGCAGCCAAGTAGGGCTCTACGAGCAGTACTTC.

This rearrangement joins TRBV24-1 to TRBJ2-3, with 10 bases identical to TRBD2. The V gene end was trimmed by 9 bases and the J gene end by 1 base; junction bases not matched to a gene: 6. CDR3 length equals 15 residues. The germline V gene encodes CDR1 KGHDR and CDR2 SFDVKD. In nucleotides, the CDR3 is TGTGCCACCTCAACCGGGACTAGCGGCACAGATACGCAGTATTTT. It yields the protein CATSTGTSGTDTQYF.

V and J are TRBV5-5 and TRBJ1-2; D is unresolved. This CDR3 contains 13 residues. Deletions cut 3 bases from V and 7 bases from J, with 13 bases between. CDR1 and CDR2 from the germline V gene are SGHKS and YYEKEE (reference sequence). This CDR3 is CASSWEGWGGYTF. The CDR3 coding sequence is TGTGCCAGCAGCTGGGAAGGGTGGGGTGGCTACACCTTC.

The chain combines TRBV2 with TRBJ2-3; no definite D call. V was cut by 6 bases and J by 2 bases, with 15 bases left in between. Germline V gene sequence: CDR1 SNHLY, CDR2 FYNNEI. This CDR3 spans 15 amino acids. The CDR3 DNA reads TGTGCCAGCAGACCCCGGGTTTCTAACACAGATACGCAGTATTTT. The encoded protein is CASRPRVSNTDTQYF.

The chain is built from TRBV14 and TRBJ2-3; TRBD2 matches at 13 bases. Germline values: CDR1 SGHDN, CDR2 FVKESK. This CDR3 is 19 amino acids long. The ends lost 0 bases at V and 4 bases at J; junction bases unmatched: 10. The CDR3 bases are TGTGCCAGCAGCCAAGAATTTTTAGGACTAGCGGGAGAGCCAGATACGCAGTATTTT. This codes for CASSQEFLGLAGEPDTQYF.